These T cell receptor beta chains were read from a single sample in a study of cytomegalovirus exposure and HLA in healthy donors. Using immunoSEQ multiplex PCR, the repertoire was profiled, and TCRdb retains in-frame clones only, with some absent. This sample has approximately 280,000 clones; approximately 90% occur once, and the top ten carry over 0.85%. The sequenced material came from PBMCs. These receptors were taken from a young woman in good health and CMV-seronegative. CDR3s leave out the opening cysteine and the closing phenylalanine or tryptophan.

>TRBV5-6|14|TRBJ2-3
ASSLEIETSTDTQY
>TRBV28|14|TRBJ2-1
ASSPLWQGLYNEQF
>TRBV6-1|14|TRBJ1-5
ASSEWANTRNQPQH
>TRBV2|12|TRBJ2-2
ASSTFRNTGELF
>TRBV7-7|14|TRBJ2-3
ASSLLAGGSTDTQY
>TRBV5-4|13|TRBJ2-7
ASSLVRDLNYEQY
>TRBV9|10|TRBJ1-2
ASAGDNWGYT
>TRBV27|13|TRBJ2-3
ASSPRDRGADTQY
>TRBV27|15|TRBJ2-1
ASSSDTGLAGSDEQF
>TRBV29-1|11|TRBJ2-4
SVISLAKNIQY
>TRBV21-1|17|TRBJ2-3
ASSLGKRQDRASTDTQY
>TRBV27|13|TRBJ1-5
ASKLIQGANQPQH
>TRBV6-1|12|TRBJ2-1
ASSASISGNEQF
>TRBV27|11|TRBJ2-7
ASSFRGSYEQY
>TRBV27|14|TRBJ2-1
ASSPSPPISYNEQF
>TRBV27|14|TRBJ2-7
ASSSVQAGLSYEQY
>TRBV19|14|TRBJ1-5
ASSVRGGHGNQPQH
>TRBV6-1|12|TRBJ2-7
ASSPDSGSYEQY
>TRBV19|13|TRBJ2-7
ASSIVPSTSNEQY
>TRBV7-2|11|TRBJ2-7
ASTGAASYEQY
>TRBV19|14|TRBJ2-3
ASSIGLAGITDTQY
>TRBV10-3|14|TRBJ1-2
AISTAGTGGYYGYT
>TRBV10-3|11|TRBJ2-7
AISGTGDYEQY
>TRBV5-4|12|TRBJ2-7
ASSSSGRRNEQY
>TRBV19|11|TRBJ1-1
ASRAVLNTEAF
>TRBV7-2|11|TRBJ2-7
ASSRQGVREQY
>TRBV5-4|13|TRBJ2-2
ASQTSGRSDGELF
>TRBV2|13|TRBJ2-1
ASKMDYGYNNEQF
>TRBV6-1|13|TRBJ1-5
ASSEGLSYNQPQH
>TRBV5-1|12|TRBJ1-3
ASSLGTGQNTIY
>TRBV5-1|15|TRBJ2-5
ASSFPILSGRQETQY
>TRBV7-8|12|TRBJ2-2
ASSLGHITGELF
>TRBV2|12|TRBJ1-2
ASSEDGKIGGYT
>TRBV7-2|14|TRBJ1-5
ASSHTGVYFGQPQH
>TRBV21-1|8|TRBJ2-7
ASSTDEQY
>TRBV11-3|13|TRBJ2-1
ASSSGTGKFDEQF
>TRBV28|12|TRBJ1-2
ASSLREPYYGYT
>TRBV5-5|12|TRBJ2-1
ATAPQSSYNEQF
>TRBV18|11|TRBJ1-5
ASSPRDRVGQH
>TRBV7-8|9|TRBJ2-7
ASSSEYEQY
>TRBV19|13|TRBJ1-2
ASTRPFQGTGGYT
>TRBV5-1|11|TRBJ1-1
ASSLDRRTEAF
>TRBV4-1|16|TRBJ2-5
ASSQGTRASANQETQY
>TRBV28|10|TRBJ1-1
ASSKQGTEAF
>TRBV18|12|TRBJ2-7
ASSQGLAGNEQY
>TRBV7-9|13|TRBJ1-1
ASSLSGQGGTEAF
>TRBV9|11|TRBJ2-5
ASSPRLEETQY
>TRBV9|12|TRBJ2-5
ASSEGQGRETQY
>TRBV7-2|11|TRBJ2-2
ASTWTRVGELF
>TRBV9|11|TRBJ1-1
ASSWAQNTEAF
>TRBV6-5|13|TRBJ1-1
ASSYSWTSRLEAF
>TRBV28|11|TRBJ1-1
ASSLAGAFGAF
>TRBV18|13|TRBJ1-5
ASSPGQGMGQPQH
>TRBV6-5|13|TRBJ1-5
ASSRTSQVNQPQH
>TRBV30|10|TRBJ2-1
AWTSGANEQF
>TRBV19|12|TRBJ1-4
ASRSRGRNEKLF
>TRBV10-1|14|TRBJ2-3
ASSNLAGGSTDTQY
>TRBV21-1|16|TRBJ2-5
ASSQPGGLACKIETQY
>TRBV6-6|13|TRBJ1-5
ASSQGVLSNQPQH
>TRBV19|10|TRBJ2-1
ASSIAGRGQF